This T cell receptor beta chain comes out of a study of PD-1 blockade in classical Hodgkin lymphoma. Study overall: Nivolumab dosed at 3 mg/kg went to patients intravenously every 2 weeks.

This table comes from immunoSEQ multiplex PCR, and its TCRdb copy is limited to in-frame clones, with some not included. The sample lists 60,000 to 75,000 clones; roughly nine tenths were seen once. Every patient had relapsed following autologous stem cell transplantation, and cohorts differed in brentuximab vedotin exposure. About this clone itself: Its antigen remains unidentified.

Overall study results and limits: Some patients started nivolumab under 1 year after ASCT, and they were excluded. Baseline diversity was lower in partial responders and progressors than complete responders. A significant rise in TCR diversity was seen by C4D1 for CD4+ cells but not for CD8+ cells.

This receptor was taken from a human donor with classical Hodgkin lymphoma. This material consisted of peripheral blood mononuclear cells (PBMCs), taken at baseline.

The CDR3 here is CASSDWGRLNTEAFF. As DNA, the CDR3 is TGTGCCAGCAGTGATTGGGGCAGGCTTAACACTGAAGCTTTCTTT. The chain joins TRBV2 to TRBJ1-1, with D perhaps TRBD1 (5 bases). The CDR3 totals 15 residues. Trimming cost V 3 bases and J 2 bases, with 13 bases left between them. CDR1 is SNHLY and CDR2 is FYNNEI in the germline V gene.